The 23 T cell receptor beta chains presented below share a single source sample, sequenced in a study of cytomegalovirus exposure and HLA in healthy donors. The PCR was carried out with 60 Vbeta primers and 13 Jbeta primers. Generated by immunoSEQ multiplex PCR, the TCRdb table keeps only in-frame clones and is missing some. The sample gives about 160,000 clones, approximately 80% of which show up once; 1.4% to 1.5% is in the top ten. The material sequenced was PBMCs. These TCRs come from a male donor in good health and CMV-seronegative.

This clone was seen once. The rearrangement uses TRBV5-4 and TRBJ2-1; D might be TRBD2 (5 bases). The CDR3 has 15 amino acids. The germline V gene has CDR1 SGHNT and CDR2 YYREEE (reference sequence). Trimming pared 0 bases from V and 2 bases from J, leaving 9 bases between. The CDR3 protein is CASSLAGVPYNEQFF. For the CDR3, the DNA is TGTGCCAGCAGCTTGGCCGGGGTGCCCTACAATGAGCAGTTCTTC.

The V and J genes are TRBV28 and TRBJ1-1; possibly TRBD1 for D (6 bases). Per the germline V gene, CDR1 is MDHEN and CDR2 is SYDVKM. The length of the CDR3 is 15 residues. V was trimmed by 6 bases and J by 1 base, leaving 15 bases between them. The CDR3 sequence: CASSIRGAANTEAFF. In DNA, the CDR3 is TGTGCCAGCAGCATTCGGGGGGCCGCGAACACTGAAGCTTTCTTT.

This chain's CDR3 is CASSHTRGNEQFF. In DNA form, the CDR3 reads TGCGCCAGCAGCCATACTCGGGGCAATGAGCAGTTCTTC. This rearrangement joins TRBV4-1 to TRBJ2-1, with TRBD2 as a possible D gene (5 bases). Looked up from germline, CDR1 is MGHRA and CDR2 is YSYEKL. Trimming shortened V by 3 bases and J by 6 bases, and 9 bases separated the two germline ends. The CDR3 consists of 13 residues.

The sample holds one count of this clone. The rearrangement uses TRBV2 and TRBJ1-4; 7 bases fit TRBD1. Germline V gene sequence: CDR1 SNHLY, CDR2 FYNNEI. Trimming at V came to 6 bases and at J to 5 bases, leaving 9 bases not matched to a gene. This CDR3 has 15 amino acids. This CDR3 reads CASRVRQGENEKLFF. The DNA for the CDR3 is TGTGCCAGCAGAGTCAGACAGGGTGAGAATGAAAAACTGTTTTTT.

This clone has just one count. V is TRBV9 and J is TRBJ2-1; TRBD1 agrees at 9 bases. The V gene's germline CDR1 is SGDLS and CDR2 YYNGEE. V lost 3 bases to trimming and J lost 2 bases; unmatched junction nucleotides: 0. The CDR3 has 14 amino acids. CDR3 protein: CASSGQGAYNEQFF. CDR3 DNA: TGTGCCAGCAGCGGACAGGGGGCCTACAATGAGCAGTTCTTC. The complete variable domain, with remaining parts taken from reference TRBV9 and TRBJ2-1, reads DSGVTQTPKHLITATGQRVTLRCSPRSGDLSVYWYQQSLDQGLQFLIQYYNGEERAKGNILERFSAQQFPDLHSELNLSSLELGDSALYFCASSGQGAYNEQFFGPGTRLTVL.

The chain employs TRBV5-1 and TRBJ2-5; 11 bases align to TRBD1. Germline trimming cut 8 bases from V and 9 bases from J; bases unmatched to any gene: 6. The CDR3 is made up of 12 amino acids. Germline assignment: CDR1 SGHRS and CDR2 YFSETQ. CDR3 in DNA: TGCGCCAGTGGGACAGGGGGGGCCTCCCAGTACTTC. Translating it yields CASGTGGASQYF.

V is TRBV7-2 and J is TRBJ2-5; D remains unclear. Trimming stripped 1 base from V and 5 bases from J, with 14 bases between. The germline V gene has CDR1 SGHTA and CDR2 FQGNSA. The CDR3 consists of 15 residues. Here the CDR3 reads CASSLGLRLLETQYF. In DNA form, the CDR3 reads TGTGCCAGCAGCTTAGGTTTGCGGCTATTGGAGACCCAGTACTTC.

This rearrangement joins TRBV5-5 to TRBJ1-1; D might be TRBD1 (5 bases). Germline CDR1 and CDR2: SGHKS and YYEKEE (reference sequence). V gave up 4 bases and J gave up 1 base, with 8 bases separating them. The CDR3 spans 13 residues. The CDR3 reads CASSLQGNTEAFF. In DNA form, the CDR3 reads TGTGCCAGCAGCCTTCAGGGGAACACTGAAGCTTTCTTT. The whole variable domain, filled in from reference TRBV5-5 and TRBJ1-1, reads DAGVTQSPTHLIKTRGQQVTLRCSPISGHKSVSWYQQVLGQGPQFIFQYYEKEERGRGNFPDRFSARQFPNYSSELNVNALLLGDSALYLCASSLQGNTEAFFGQGTRLTVV.

V is TRBV7-8 and J is TRBJ2-7, with TRBD2 identical over 7 bases. The CDR3 covers 15 residues. Per germline, CDR1 SGHVS and CDR2 FQNEAQ. Germline trimming cut 1 base from V and 1 base from J; bases unmatched to any gene: 4. The CDR3 reads CASSLGGSSSYEQYF. In DNA, the CDR3 is TGTGCCAGCAGCTTAGGCGGGAGCTCTTCCTACGAGCAGTACTTC.

This chain connects TRBV4-3 to TRBJ2-7, with D possibly being TRBD1 (8 bases). V was pared by 4 bases and J by 7 bases, with 17 bases between. The CDR3 sequence is 14 residues long. Germline V lookup: CDR1 LGHNA, CDR2 YSLEER. As DNA, the CDR3 is TGCGCCAGCAGCCTAGGACAGGGAGCGGGGGAGCAGTACTTC. Amino acids: CASSLGQGAGEQYF.

The V gene is TRBV9, the J gene TRBJ1-1; 8 bases are shared with TRBD1. Per the germline V gene, CDR1 is SGDLS and CDR2 is YYNGEE. The V and J ends lost 3 bases and 3 bases, in that order; junction bases with no gene match: 4. The CDR3 has 14 amino acids. The CDR3 protein is CASSGQGADTEAFF. CDR3 in DNA: TGTGCCAGCAGCGGCCAGGGGGCCGACACTGAAGCTTTCTTT.

This clone came up a few times. The chain joins TRBV9 to TRBJ2-5, with a tentative D call TRBD2 (5 bases). The J call may be mistaken, given a closer DNA end match to TRBJ2-7. The CDR3 contains 13 residues. Germline V CDR1 and CDR2: SGDLS, YYNGEE. The DNA of the CDR3 is TGTGCCAGCAGCCTTCGAGGCGGGTACGAGCAGTACTTC. Encoded protein: CASSLRGGYEQYF.

This clone was observed a single time. This sequence joins TRBV30 and TRBJ2-7; TRBD2 aligns across 11 bases. J was trimmed by 5 bases and V by 3 bases; bases with no gene match: 15. This CDR3 is built from 17 residues. Per the germline V gene, CDR1 is GTSNPN and CDR2 is SVGIG (reference sequence). CDR3: CAWRQPRDSGRAHEQYF. In DNA, the CDR3 is TGTGCCTGGAGGCAACCCAGGGATAGCGGGAGGGCCCACGAGCAGTACTTC.

This chain joins TRBV18 and TRBJ2-5; no reliable D call. Trimming took 1 base from V and 5 from J, leaving 8 bases between them. The germline gives CDR1 KGHSH, CDR2 LQKENI. The CDR3 extends over 13 amino acids. The DNA for the CDR3 is TGTGCCAGCTCACCACTGGCTTCGGAGACCCAGTACTTC. Amino acids: CASSPLASETQYF. Complete variable domain (other parts from reference TRBV18 and TRBJ2-5): NAGVMQNPRHLVRRRGQEARLRCSPMKGHSHVYWYRQLPEEGLKFMVYLQKENIIDESGMPKERFSAEFPKEGPSILRIQQVVRGDSAAYFCASSPLASETQYFGPGTRLLVL.

The V gene is TRBV5-6, the J gene TRBJ2-1, with a possible D match to TRBD2 (5 bases). This CDR3 contains 15 residues. Per the germline V gene, CDR1 is SGHDT and CDR2 is YYEEEE. V was pared by 1 base and J by 0 bases, with 8 bases between. DNA for the CDR3: TGTGCCAGCAGCTTGCTAGGGAGCTCCTACAATGAGCAGTTCTTC. Translating gives CASSLLGSSYNEQFF.

This clone was counted a single time. The rearrangement uses TRBV4-2 and TRBJ2-2, with TRBD2 matching over 7 bases. This CDR3 comprises 16 residues. With V trimmed by 1 base and J by 5 bases, 7 bases remained unmatched. Germline V gives CDR1 LGHNA, CDR2 YNFKEQ. CDR3 sequence: CASSQVGGSQTGELFF. The CDR3 nucleotides are TGTGCCAGCAGCCAAGTGGGCGGGAGCCAGACCGGGGAGCTGTTTTTT.

The V call is TRBV6-1, the J call TRBJ1-2; 7 bases align to TRBD1. Germline V gene data show CDR1 as MNHNS and CDR2 as SASEGT. This CDR3 region has 16 residues. Trimming removed 2 bases from V and 7 bases from J; junction bases left unmatched: 13. CDR3 DNA: TGTGCCAGCAGTGAACTCCTAACAGGGGTTCTTCTTGGCTACACCTTC. Protein product: CASSELLTGVLLGYTF.

CDR3 loop: CASSLDRGNTGELFF. DNA of the CDR3: TGTGCCAGCAGCTTGGACAGGGGGAACACCGGGGAGCTGTTTTTT. The chain is built from TRBV5-4 and TRBJ2-2; 7 nucleotides align to TRBD1. Germline V lookup: CDR1 SGHNT, CDR2 YYREEE (reference sequence). Losses at the gene ends were 0 bases for V and 1 base for J; bases not matched to a gene: 0. CDR3 length: 15 amino acids.

The rearrangement uses TRBV5-1 and TRBJ1-6; 7 positions match TRBD1. The CDR3 loop spans 14 amino acids. Per the germline V gene, CDR1 is SGHRS and CDR2 is YFSETQ. The junction had 6 bases not matched to a gene; V was cut back by 4 bases and J by 8 bases. CDR3 region: CASSPRTGDSPLHF. In nucleotides, the CDR3 is TGCGCCAGCAGCCCACGGACAGGCGATTCACCCCTCCACTTT. The entire variable domain, with the rest obtained from reference TRBV5-1 and TRBJ1-6, is as follows: KAGVTQTPRYLIKTRGQQVTLSCSPISGHRSVSWYQQTPGQGLQFLFEYFSETQRNKGNFPGRFSGRQFSNSRSEMNVSTLELGDSALYLCASSPRTGDSPLHFGNGTRLTVT.

This chain uses TRBV25-1 with TRBJ2-7, with D unresolved. CDR3 length equals 15 residues. The V gene lost 3 bases and the J gene lost 1 base, with 13 bases spanning the gap. In germline, CDR1 is MGHDK, CDR2 SYGVNS. Here the CDR3 reads CASSDLTLGSYEQYF. The CDR3 bases are TGTGCCAGCAGTGACTTGACCCTCGGGTCCTACGAGCAGTACTTC.

DNA for the CDR3: TGTGCCAGCAGCGGGGTCGGGACTAGCGGGGGCAATGAGCAGTTCTTC. It codes for CASSGVGTSGGNEQFF. The chain combines TRBV5-4 with TRBJ2-1; 14 bases are a match to TRBD2. From germline, CDR1 is SGHNT and CDR2 YYREEE (reference sequence). Trimming removed 4 bases from V and 6 bases from J; junction bases left unmatched: 6. This CDR3 has 16 residues.

The chain recombines TRBV7-6 with TRBJ2-7, with D perhaps matching TRBD1 (6 bases). The CDR3 totals 15 residues. Germline lookup yields CDR1 SGHVS and CDR2 FNYEAQ. V lost 5 bases and J 3 bases, leaving 17 bases between the germline ends. This CDR3 reads CASSEGHPEIYEQYF. CDR3 sequence (DNA): TGTGCCAGCAGCGAGGGACACCCCGAAATCTACGAGCAGTACTTC.

The chain links TRBV4-3 to TRBJ2-6; 7 bases map to TRBD1. Germline values: CDR1 LGHNA, CDR2 YSLEER. V was clipped by 0 bases and J by 0 bases; unmatched bases: 14. The CDR3 length is 21 residues. This CDR3 reads CASSQDIPIGQASSGANVLTF. As DNA, the CDR3 is TGCGCCAGCAGCCAAGATATTCCTATTGGACAGGCAAGCTCTGGGGCCAACGTCCTGACTTTC.